The 14 T cell receptor beta chains below were found in one sample sequenced in a study of blood T cells in healthy people across ages. A J-beta primer mix and a sample-barcoded 5' primer were used in a second PCR of about 7 to 12 cycles. MiXCR, run by TCRdb on the 5' RACE reads, gives a single entry per CDR3 protein. This table has hundreds of thousands of distinct CDR3 sequences, 52% appearing once. The sample taken for sequencing was blood. The receptors were gathered from a woman older than 75 in good health.

This clonotype has ten or more counts. The chain combines TRBV25-1 with TRBJ2-3; no clear D gene. The V and J ends lost 3 bases and 4 bases respectively, with 8 bases between them. Germline V gene lookup returns CDR1 MGHDK and CDR2 SYGVNS. CDR3 size: 13 residues. CDR3 DNA: TGTGCCAGCAGTGACCCCAATTCAGATACGCAGTATTTT. It translates to CASSDPNSDTQYF.

The sample holds a few counts of this clonotype. This rearrangement joins TRBV27 to TRBJ2-1, with 9 bases fitting TRBD2. The CDR3 covers 15 residues. Trimming removed 4 bases from V and 5 bases from J; junction bases left unmatched: 6. Per germline, CDR1 MNHEY and CDR2 SMNVEV (reference sequence). The CDR3 sequence is CASSSLAGRNNEQFF. The CDR3 DNA reads TGTGCCAGCAGTTCTCTAGCGGGAAGAAACAATGAGCAGTTCTTC.

The chain has TRBV20-1 and TRBJ1-1; D gene ambiguous. V was trimmed by 7 bases and J by 1 base, leaving 10 bases between them. This CDR3 comprises 12 residues. Germline CDR1 reads DFQATT; CDR2 reads SNEGSKA (reference sequence). CDR3 residues: CSVHTRNTEAFF. The CDR3 bases are TGCAGTGTTCACACCAGGAACACTGAAGCTTTCTTT.

This clonotype was counted ten times or more. The J gene is TRBJ2-3, the V gene TRBV9; TRBD2 aligns across 10 bases. V gave up 10 bases and J gave up 4 bases; unmatched junction bases: 12. There are 15 residues in the CDR3. Germline CDR1 and CDR2: SGDLS and YYNGEE. The CDR3 sequence is CAYREGLAISDTQYF. The CDR3 nucleotides read TGTGCCTACCGGGAGGGACTAGCGATATCAGATACGCAGTATTTT.

The chain is built from TRBV7-9 and TRBJ2-2; TRBD1 might be the D (7 bases). The ends were cut back, 5 bases at V and 4 bases at J, with 17 bases in the middle. This CDR3 is built from 16 residues. CDR1 is SEHNR, CDR2 FQNEAQ, per germline (reference sequence). The CDR3 reads CASSGNRGGGTGELFF. The CDR3 bases are TGTGCCAGCAGCGGAAACAGGGGAGGTGGCACCGGGGAGCTGTTTTTT. The full variable domain, rest sourced from reference TRBV7-9 and TRBJ2-2, is DTGVSQNPRHKITKRGQNVTFRCDPISEHNRLYWYRQTLGQGPEFLTYFQNEAQLEKSRLLSDRFSAERPKGSFSTLEIQRTEQGDSAMYLCASSGNRGGGTGELFFGEGSRLTVL.

This sequence joins TRBV28 and TRBJ1-2, with D perhaps matching TRBD1 (6 bases). The CDR3 length is 12 residues. Per the germline V gene, CDR1 is MDHEN and CDR2 is SYDVKM. The V gene lost 8 bases and the J gene lost 8 bases, with 15 bases spanning the gap. CDR3 bases: TGTGCCAGCGCCCCAGGGGTGGGGGGCTACACCTTC. Protein sequence: CASAPGVGGYTF.

V and J are TRBV2 and TRBJ2-5, with a tentative D call TRBD2 (6 bases). Trimming cost V 8 bases and J 4 bases, with 23 bases left between them. Germline assignment: CDR1 SNHLY and CDR2 FYNNEI. The CDR3 is made up of 16 amino acids. CDR3 in amino acids: CASSPRRDPRGETQYF. As DNA, the CDR3 is TGTGCCAGCTCTCCAAGGAGGGACCCCCGTGGAGAGACCCAGTACTTC.

This clonotype was picked up many times. CDR3 sequence (DNA): TGCAGCGTTGAAGGGGTCTCAGACTACTTATACAATGAGCAGTTCTTC. Protein: CSVEGVSDYLYNEQFF. The chain employs TRBV29-1 and TRBJ2-1, with D maybe TRBD2 (5 bases). With 1 base removed from V and 4 bases from J, the gap between germline ends came to 17 bases. This CDR3 is built from 16 residues. Per the germline V gene, CDR1 is SQVTM and CDR2 is ANQGSEA.

In the case of this clonotype: A much larger clone lies one base from this, so it may be a read error. The genes are TRBV3-1 and TRBJ2-7, with 12 bases aligning to TRBD2. The V gene's germline CDR1 is LGHDT and CDR2 YNNKEL (reference sequence). There are 16 residues in the CDR3. The DNA for the CDR3 is TGTGCCTGCAGCCAACCCTCACTAGCGGGAGGTTACGAGCAGTACTTC. The encoded protein is CACSQPSLAGGYEQYF.

The rearrangement joins TRBV4-1 to TRBJ2-1; 7 bases are shared with TRBD2. Germline trimming cut 0 bases from V and 4 bases from J; bases unmatched to any gene: 18. Germline assignment: CDR1 MGHRA and CDR2 YSYEKL. This CDR3 contains 20 residues. The CDR3 here is CASSQDQTSSQSRYYNEQFF. In DNA form, the CDR3 reads TGCGCCAGCAGCCAAGATCAGACTAGCTCGCAATCGCGCTATTACAATGAGCAGTTCTTC.

As to this clonotype: Given a much more abundant clone one base away, this may be a read error. V usage is TRBV4-2 and J usage is TRBJ2-3, with a weak D call TRBD2 (6 bases). The CDR3 sequence is 17 residues long. Germline loops: CDR1 LGHNA, CDR2 YNFKEQ. CDR3 loop: CASGQGLAELFTDTQYF. The DNA of the CDR3 is TGTGCCAGCGGCCAAGGATTAGCGGAGCTTTTCACAGATACGCAGTATTTT.

This chain connects TRBV2 to TRBJ1-2; D is unclear. V was cut by 6 bases and J by 6 bases, with 8 bases left in between. Germline CDR1 SNHLY, CDR2 FYNNEI. The CDR3 covers 11 residues. Here the CDR3 reads CASSGRDGYTF. The CDR3 DNA is TGTGCCAGCAGCGGACGGGATGGCTACACCTTC.

To note about this clonotype: Its ends do not fully match the called genes, so a read error is possible. This chain links TRBV12-3 or TRBV12-4 with TRBJ2-3, with 7 bases aligning to TRBD2. The CDR3 extends over 14 amino acids. Written as DNA, the CDR3 is TGTGCCAGCAGTTCGGAGACTAGCACAGGTACGCAGTATTTT. Translated, it gives CASSSETSTGTQYF.

The V and J genes are TRBV2 and TRBJ2-1; tentative D call: TRBD2 (6 bases). Germline V gene sequence: CDR1 SNHLY, CDR2 FYNNEI. This CDR3 region has 17 residues. The V end lost 7 bases, the J end lost 7 bases, and 26 bases lay between the germline ends. CDR3 DNA sequence: TGTGCCAGCAAAGCCGGGGGTCGCCGGTGGGTCCGGAATGAGCAGTTCTTC. It yields the protein CASKAGGRRWVRNEQFF.